A selection of T cell receptor beta chains follows, all from one sample in a study of cytomegalovirus exposure and HLA in healthy donors. Profiled with immunoSEQ multiplex PCR; TCRdb holds only in-frame clones, not every one. The table includes 75,000 to 100,000 clones, about 80% detected once. The sample taken for sequencing was PBMCs. The receptors come from a man aged 35-49 years in good health and CMV-seronegative. The CDR3 runs from the conserved cysteine through the conserved F or W. A D gene is named only where the DNA matches it firmly. The size of a clone is reported for some rows only, either as once, few or many, or as a class for expanded clones.

.	TRBV5-8	TRBJ2-5	TRBD1	CASTGTGGPETQYF	TGTGCCAGCACTGGGACAGGGGGTCCGGAGACCCAGTACTTC
.	TRBV30	TRBJ1-5	.	CAWSGQIDQPQHF	TGTGCCTGGAGTGGACAGATAGATCAGCCCCAGCATTTT
.	TRBV5-4	TRBJ1-4	TRBD1	CASSAGTGAGINEKLFF	TGTGCCAGCAGCGCCGGGACAGGGGCCGGGATTAATGAAAAACTGTTTTTT
.	TRBV19	TRBJ2-6	.	CASIDSSGANVLTF	TGTGCCAGTATCGACAGCTCTGGGGCCAACGTCCTGACTTTC
.	TRBV6-1	TRBJ2-1	TRBD2	CASSETGGRALYNEQFF	TGTGCCAGCAGTGAAACCGGCGGGAGGGCCCTCTACAATGAGCAGTTCTTC
.	TRBV18	TRBJ1-4	.	CASSPEHNEKLFF	TGTGCCAGCTCACCGGAGCATAATGAAAAACTGTTTTTT
.	TRBV28	TRBJ2-2	TRBD1	CASVTGGPNTGELFF	TGTGCCAGCGTTACAGGGGGACCGAACACCGGGGAGCTGTTTTTT
.	TRBV7-9	TRBJ2-5	.	CASSPDRQVQETQYF	TGTGCCAGCAGCCCTGACCGACAGGTACAAGAGACCCAGTACTTC
few	TRBV6-5	TRBJ2-3	.	CASSPGDTQYF	TGTGCCAGCAGTCCGGGAGATACGCAGTATTTT
.	TRBV29-1	TRBJ1-2	.	CSVEAPDSPDYGYTF	TGCAGCGTTGAAGCCCCCGACAGCCCGGACTATGGCTACACCTTC
.	TRBV19	TRBJ1-1	.	CASTPSRGGDDTEAFF	TGTGCCAGTACTCCTTCGAGGGGGGGGGATGACACTGAAGCTTTCTTT
.	TRBV15	TRBJ2-7	TRBD2	CATSNDSRTSGRLFYEQYF	TGTGCCACCAGTAACGATTCCCGGACTAGCGGGAGGTTGTTCTACGAGCAGTACTTC
.	TRBV5-1	TRBJ2-1	.	CASSTRPNNEQFF	TGCGCCAGCAGCACGCGTCCAAACAATGAGCAGTTCTTC
.	TRBV5-1	TRBJ2-1	TRBD2	CASSFPRGSYNEQFF	TGCGCCAGCAGCTTCCCGCGGGGGAGCTACAATGAGCAGTTCTTC
.	TRBV7-8	TRBJ1-2	TRBD1	CASGEQGGPNYGYTF	TGTGCCAGCGGAGAACAGGGGGGACCCAACTATGGCTACACCTTC
few	TRBV28	TRBJ1-6	.	CASSGAGVPLHF	TGTGCCAGCAGTGGTGCGGGGGTACCCCTCCACTTT
once	TRBV5-1	TRBJ2-7	.	CASSLDSSFGEQYF	TGCGCCAGCAGCTTGGACAGTTCGTTTGGCGAGCAGTACTTC
.	TRBV9	TRBJ1-1	.	CASSVGQGMNTEAFF	TGTGCCAGCAGCGTAGGGCAGGGTATGAACACTGAAGCTTTCTTT
.	TRBV5-4	TRBJ2-2	.	CASSLDAGLAGELFF	TGTGCCAGCAGCTTGGATGCAGGGTTGGCCGGGGAGCTGTTTTTT
.	TRBV7-9	TRBJ2-7	TRBD2	CASSIDGGAFNEQYF	TGTGCCAGCAGCATAGACGGGGGGGCTTTCAACGAGCAGTACTTC
.	TRBV30	TRBJ2-5	TRBD1	CGLGGPRTQYF	TGTGGGCTAGGGGGCCCGAGGACCCAGTACTTC
.	TRBV15	TRBJ2-3	TRBD1	CATSRTRDRSDTQYF	TGTGCCACCAGCAGAACCAGGGACAGGTCAGATACGCAGTATTTT
.	TRBV6-6	TRBJ1-3	TRBD1	CASSDRGLSGNTIYF	TGTGCCAGCAGTGACAGGGGGCTATCTGGAAACACCATATATTTT
.	TRBV10-3	TRBJ2-7	TRBD2	CAISGGTSGREQYF	TGTGCCATCAGTGGCGGGACTAGCGGCCGCGAGCAGTACTTC
.	TRBV5-5	TRBJ2-5	TRBD2	CASSLASGRASETQYF	TGTGCCAGCAGCTTGGCAAGCGGGAGGGCCTCAGAGACCCAGTACTTC
.	TRBV2	TRBJ1-2	TRBD1	CASSWGQGARGYTF	TGTGCCAGCAGTTGGGGACAGGGGGCGCGTGGCTACACCTTC
.	TRBV7-2	TRBJ1-6	TRBD1	CASSLGTGNNSPLHF	TGTGCCAGCAGCTTGGGGACAGGGAATAATTCACCCCTCCACTTT
.	TRBV27	TRBJ1-5	TRBD1	CASSLWGDSFSSNQPQHF	TGTGCCAGCAGTTTATGGGGGGACAGCTTCTCGAGCAATCAGCCCCAGCATTTT
once	TRBV5-1	TRBJ1-6	.	CASSLADRQGGVSPLHF	TGCGCCAGCAGCTTGGCGGATCGGCAGGGAGGGGTTTCACCCCTCCACTTT
few	TRBV5-4	TRBJ2-5	TRBD1	CASSTLGQGGKTQYF	TGTGCCAGCAGCACTTTAGGACAGGGTGGAAAGACCCAGTACTTC
.	TRBV5-1	TRBJ1-4	TRBD1	CASSTRPGTGGLANEKLFF	TGCGCCAGCAGCACCCGACCCGGGACAGGGGGGCTCGCTAATGAAAAACTGTTTTTT
few	TRBV11-3	TRBJ2-2	TRBD1	CASAGGADWNTGELFF	TGTGCCAGCGCAGGGGGCGCAGATTGGAACACCGGGGAGCTGTTTTTT
.	TRBV5-1	TRBJ2-1	.	CASSTEDTDNEQFF	TGCGCCAGCAGCACAGAGGACACCGACAATGAGCAGTTCTTC
.	TRBV5-1	TRBJ2-1	TRBD2	CASSFPGLSNNEQFF	TGCGCCAGCAGTTTCCCGGGACTATCAAACAATGAGCAGTTCTTC
few	TRBV29-1	TRBJ2-3	.	CSVEDGGHMQYF	TGCAGCGTTGAAGATGGCGGACATATGCAGTATTTT
few	TRBV25-1	TRBJ1-1	TRBD1	CASSLGTGGLTEAFF	TGTGCCAGCAGTCTAGGAACAGGGGGCCTAACTGAAGCTTTCTTT
few	TRBV29-1	TRBJ2-3	TRBD2	CSVGGWLAGGTDTQYF	TGCAGCGTTGGGGGGTGGCTAGCGGGAGGCACAGATACGCAGTATTTT
.	TRBV30	TRBJ2-1	.	CAWSVGPVNEQFF	TGTGCCTGGAGTGTGGGCCCCGTCAATGAGCAGTTCTTC
.	TRBV10-3	TRBJ2-7	.	CAISDVAAQQYF	TGTGCCATCAGTGACGTGGCCGCACAGCAGTACTTC
.	TRBV7-8	TRBJ2-7	TRBD1	CASSWDREDEQYF	TGTGCCAGCAGCTGGGACAGGGAAGACGAGCAGTACTTC
.	TRBV5-4	TRBJ2-1	TRBD2	CASSRELAGGHEQFF	TGTGCCAGCAGCCGCGAACTAGCGGGGGGGCATGAGCAGTTCTTC
.	TRBV19	TRBJ2-3	TRBD2	CASSISGRGITDTQYF	TGTGCCAGTAGTATCAGCGGGAGGGGGATCACAGATACGCAGTATTTT
once	TRBV27	TRBJ2-7	.	CASSLSGAGFSYEQYF	TGTGCCAGCAGTTTATCGGGGGCAGGGTTCTCCTACGAGCAGTACTTC
.	TRBV6-6	TRBJ1-1	.	CATARGTEAFF	TGTGCCACCGCCCGGGGGACTGAAGCTTTCTTT
.	TRBV28	TRBJ1-5	.	CASSFPSPGQLNQPQHF	TGTGCCAGCAGTTTCCCCTCCCCCGGACAGCTCAATCAGCCCCAGCATTTT
few	TRBV6-1	TRBJ1-4	.	CASIFGGATNEKLFF	TGTGCCAGCATTTTTGGCGGTGCAACTAATGAAAAACTGTTTTTT
.	TRBV5-1	TRBJ2-7	.	CASSPGVPNPYEQYF	TGCGCCAGCAGCCCGGGAGTTCCGAATCCCTACGAGCAGTACTTC
.	TRBV19	TRBJ1-1	TRBD1	CASRPTGARTEAFF	TGTGCCAGTAGACCGACAGGGGCAAGGACTGAAGCTTTCTTT
.	TRBV4-2	TRBJ2-7	TRBD2	CASSQTSATSLKQYF	TGTGCCAGCAGCCAAACTAGCGCTACTAGTTTGAAGCAGTACTTC
.	TRBV19	TRBJ1-1	TRBD1	CASTSSRGPSNEAFF	TGTGCCAGTACCTCATCCAGGGGGCCCTCGAATGAAGCTTTCTTT
few	TRBV6-5	TRBJ1-1	.	CASSYSRTATEAFF	TGTGCCAGCAGTTACAGTAGGACAGCAACTGAAGCTTTCTTT
.	TRBV6-5	TRBJ2-5	TRBD2	CASSPAGGRQETQYF	TGTGCCAGCAGCCCCGCGGGGGGCCGTCAAGAGACCCAGTACTTC
.	TRBV15	TRBJ2-7	.	CATSRAGQNYEQYF	TGTGCCACCAGCAGAGCAGGGCAGAACTACGAGCAGTACTTC
.	TRBV29-1	TRBJ1-1	TRBD1	CSADRGTNTEAFF	TGCAGCGCTGACAGGGGCACGAACACTGAAGCTTTCTTT
few	TRBV7-9	TRBJ2-3	TRBD2	CASSFPVGDAGGPPDTQYF	TGTGCCAGCAGTTTTCCCGTGGGGGATGCGGGAGGGCCGCCAGATACGCAGTATTTT
.	TRBV2	TRBJ1-5	.	CASSRGGNQPQHF	TGTGCCAGCAGTCGCGGGGGCAATCAGCCCCAGCATTTT
.	TRBV7-9	TRBJ2-2	.	CASSLVGGIPFIGELFF	TGTGCCAGCAGCTTAGTCGGAGGGATCCCCTTTATAGGGGAGCTGTTTTTT
few	TRBV19	TRBJ2-1	.	CASSTGNYNEQFF	TGTGCCAGTAGTACCGGGAACTACAATGAGCAGTTCTTC
.	TRBV29-1	TRBJ2-3	.	CSVDEESTDTQYF	TGCAGCGTTGATGAGGAAAGCACAGATACGCAGTATTTT